Described below is a single T cell receptor (beta chain) sequence and its context. Antigen unknown. The source of the sample is a study of graft-versus-host responses after intestinal transplantation. Germline V lookup: CDR1 SEHNR, CDR2 FQNEAQ (reference sequence). The CDR3 sequence is 13 residues long. V was cut by 2 bases and J by 7 bases, with 8 bases left in between. Clones were read by immunoSEQ multiplex PCR, and TCRdb kept only the in-frame ones, dropping some. The data show roughly 120,000 clones, with 90% seen just once and more than 0.15% held by the top ten. The source is a human donor who received an intestinal transplant. The sequences come from unstimulated CD4+ T cells sorted from spleen or lymph node cells, collected before intestinal transplant. The V gene is TRBV7-9, the J gene TRBJ1-4; D unresolved. CDR3: CASSLQEGEKLFF. For the CDR3, the DNA is TGTGCCAGCAGCTTACAGGAAGGTGAAAAACTGTTTTTT.